This T cell receptor beta chain is drawn from a study of T cell clonality in common variable immunodeficiency. Overall study results and limits: Reportedly, TCR beta sequences from common variable immunodeficiency showed fewer deletions and N-nucleotide insertions.

Patients had low serum IgG, IgA and/or IgM and specific antibody deficiency. Sequencing used immunoSEQ multiplex PCR; TCRdb keeps in-frame clones, though not all of them. The sample counts about 33,000 clones, none seen once; the ten largest own roughly 6.1%. There are many counts of this clone. The antigen is not known. Sequencing was done on a sample of peripheral blood mononuclear cells. The receptor's source is a human donor with common variable immunodeficiency.

Incomplete CDR3 DNA: TGTGCCAGCAGTGAATACCAGGGGAGCTCCTACGAG. Protein sequence: CASSEYQGSSYE. In full, the CDR3 is CASSEYQGSSYEQYF. The J gene is TRBJ2-7, the V gene TRBV6-1; D possibly corresponds to TRBD1 (6 bases). Coverage ceases 3 residues before the CDR3 finishes, and the germline J gene fills in the end. Germline V gives CDR1 MNHNS, CDR2 SASEGT. The CDR3 extends over 15 amino acids. V gave up 2 bases and J gave up 0 bases, with 11 bases separating them.